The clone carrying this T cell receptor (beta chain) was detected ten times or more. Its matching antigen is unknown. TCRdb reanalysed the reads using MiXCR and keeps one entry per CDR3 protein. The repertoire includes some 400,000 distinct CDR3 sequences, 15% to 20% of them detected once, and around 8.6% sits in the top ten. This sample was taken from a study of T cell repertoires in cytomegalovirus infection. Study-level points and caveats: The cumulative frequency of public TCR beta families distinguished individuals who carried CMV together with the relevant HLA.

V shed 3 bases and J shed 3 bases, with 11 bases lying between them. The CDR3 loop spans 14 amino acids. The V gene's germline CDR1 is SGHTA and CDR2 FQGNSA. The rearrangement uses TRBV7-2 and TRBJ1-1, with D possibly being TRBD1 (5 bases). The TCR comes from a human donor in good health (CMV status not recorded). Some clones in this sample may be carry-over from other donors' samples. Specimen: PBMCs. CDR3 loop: CASSFRGGDTEAFF. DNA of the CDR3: TGTGCCAGCAGCTTCCGGGGGGGGGACACTGAAGCTTTCTTT.